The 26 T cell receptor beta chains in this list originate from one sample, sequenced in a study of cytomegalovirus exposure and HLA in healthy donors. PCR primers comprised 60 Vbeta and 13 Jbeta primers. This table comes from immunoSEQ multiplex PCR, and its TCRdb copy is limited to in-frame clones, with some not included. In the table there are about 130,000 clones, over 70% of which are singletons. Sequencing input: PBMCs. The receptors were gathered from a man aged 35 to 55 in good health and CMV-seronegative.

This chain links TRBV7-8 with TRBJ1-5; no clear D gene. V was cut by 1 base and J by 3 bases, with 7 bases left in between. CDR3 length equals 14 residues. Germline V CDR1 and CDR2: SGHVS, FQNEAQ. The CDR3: CASSLGQANQPQHF. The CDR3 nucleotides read TGTGCCAGCAGCTTAGGCCAGGCCAATCAGCCCCAGCATTTT.

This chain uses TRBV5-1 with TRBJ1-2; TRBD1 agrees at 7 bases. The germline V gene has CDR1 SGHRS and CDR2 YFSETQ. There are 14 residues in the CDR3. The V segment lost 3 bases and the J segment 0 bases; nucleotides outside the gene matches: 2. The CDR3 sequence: CASSWDSTNYGYTF. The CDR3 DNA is TGCGCCAGCAGCTGGGACAGTACTAACTATGGCTACACCTTC.

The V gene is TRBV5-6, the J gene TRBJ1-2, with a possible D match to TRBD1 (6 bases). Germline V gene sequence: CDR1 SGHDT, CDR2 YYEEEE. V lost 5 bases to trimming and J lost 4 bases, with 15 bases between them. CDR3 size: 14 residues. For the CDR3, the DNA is TGTGCCAGCAGACCACCTGGGGGCGGCTATGGCTACACCTTC. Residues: CASRPPGGGYGYTF.

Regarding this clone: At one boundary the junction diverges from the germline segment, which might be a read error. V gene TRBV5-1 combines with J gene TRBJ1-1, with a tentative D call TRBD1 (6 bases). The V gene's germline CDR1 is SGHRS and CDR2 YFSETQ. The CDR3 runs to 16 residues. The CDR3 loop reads CASRLDRKRGGAEAFF. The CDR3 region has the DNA TGCGCCAGCAGGTTGGACAGAAAAAGGGGGGGCGCTGAAGCTTTCTTT.

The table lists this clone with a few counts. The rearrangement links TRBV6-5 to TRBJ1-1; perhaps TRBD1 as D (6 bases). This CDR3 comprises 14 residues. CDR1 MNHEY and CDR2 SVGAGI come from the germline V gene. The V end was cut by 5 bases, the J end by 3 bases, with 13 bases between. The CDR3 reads CASSEGGTDTEAFF. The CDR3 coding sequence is TGTGCCAGCAGTGAGGGGGGGACGGACACTGAAGCTTTCTTT.

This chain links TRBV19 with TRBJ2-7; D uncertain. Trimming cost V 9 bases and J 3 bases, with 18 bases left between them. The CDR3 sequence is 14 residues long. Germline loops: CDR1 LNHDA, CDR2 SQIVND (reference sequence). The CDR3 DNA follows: TGTGCCAGCAGCAGGAATGGGCAACTCTACGAGCAGTACTTC. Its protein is CASSRNGQLYEQYF. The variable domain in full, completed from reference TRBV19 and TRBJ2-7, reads DGGITQSPKYLFRKEGQNVTLSCEQNLNHDAMYWYRQDPGQGLRLIYYSQIVNDFQKGDIAEGYSVSREKKESFPLTVTSAQKNPTAFYLCASSRNGQLYEQYFGPGTRLTVT.

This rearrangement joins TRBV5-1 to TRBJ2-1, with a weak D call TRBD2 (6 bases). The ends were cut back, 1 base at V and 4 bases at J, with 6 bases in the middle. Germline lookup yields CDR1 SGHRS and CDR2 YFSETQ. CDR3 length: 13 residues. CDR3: CASSLSGYNEQFF. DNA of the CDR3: TGCGCCAGCAGCTTGAGCGGGTACAATGAGCAGTTCTTC.

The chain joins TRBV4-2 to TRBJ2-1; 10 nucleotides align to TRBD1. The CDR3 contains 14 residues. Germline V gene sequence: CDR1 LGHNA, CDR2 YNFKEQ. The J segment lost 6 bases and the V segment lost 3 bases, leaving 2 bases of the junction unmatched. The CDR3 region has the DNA TGTGCCAGCAGCCAGGGACAGGGGTCCAATGAGCAGTTCTTC. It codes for CASSQGQGSNEQFF.

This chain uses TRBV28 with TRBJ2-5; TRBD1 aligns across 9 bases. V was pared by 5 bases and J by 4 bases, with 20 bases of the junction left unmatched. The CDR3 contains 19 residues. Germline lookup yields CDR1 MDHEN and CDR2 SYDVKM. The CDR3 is CASSGPGQGFPWTIETQYF. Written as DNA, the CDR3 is TGTGCCAGCAGTGGACCGGGACAGGGTTTTCCGTGGACTATAGAGACCCAGTACTTC.

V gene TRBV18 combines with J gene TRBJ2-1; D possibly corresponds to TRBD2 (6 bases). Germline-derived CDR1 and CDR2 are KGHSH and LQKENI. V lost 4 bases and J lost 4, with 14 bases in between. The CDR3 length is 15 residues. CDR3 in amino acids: CASSLGGPSYNEQFF. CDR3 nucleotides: TGTGCCAGCTCACTGGGGGGTCCATCGTACAATGAGCAGTTCTTC.

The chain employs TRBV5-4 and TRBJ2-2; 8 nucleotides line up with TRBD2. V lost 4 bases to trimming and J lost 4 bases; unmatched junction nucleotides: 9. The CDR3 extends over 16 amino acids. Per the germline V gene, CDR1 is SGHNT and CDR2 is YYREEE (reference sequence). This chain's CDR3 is CASSPSGGAGTGELFF. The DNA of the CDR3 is TGTGCCAGCAGCCCATCGGGGGGGGCGGGCACCGGGGAGCTGTTTTTT.

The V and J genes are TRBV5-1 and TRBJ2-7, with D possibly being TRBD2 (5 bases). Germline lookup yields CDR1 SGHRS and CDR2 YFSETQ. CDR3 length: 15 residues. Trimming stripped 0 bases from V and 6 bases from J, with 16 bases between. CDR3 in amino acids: CASSLGAGLPAEQYF. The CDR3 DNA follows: TGCGCCAGCAGCTTGGGGGCGGGCCTCCCAGCCGAGCAGTACTTC.

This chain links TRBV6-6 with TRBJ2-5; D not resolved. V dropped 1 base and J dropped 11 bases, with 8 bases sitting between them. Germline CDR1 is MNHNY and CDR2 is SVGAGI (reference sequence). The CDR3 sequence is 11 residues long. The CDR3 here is CASSYLTEQYF. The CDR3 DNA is TGTGCCAGCAGTTACTTGACGGAGCAGTACTTC.

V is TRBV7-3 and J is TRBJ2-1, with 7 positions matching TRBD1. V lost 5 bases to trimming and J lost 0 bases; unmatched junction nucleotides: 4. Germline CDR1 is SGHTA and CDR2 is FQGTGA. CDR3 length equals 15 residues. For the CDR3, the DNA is TGTGCCAGCAGCGTTACAGGGGACTCCTACAATGAGCAGTTCTTC. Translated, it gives CASSVTGDSYNEQFF.

CDR3 amino acids: CASSLIRNEQFF. The DNA of the CDR3 is TGTGCCAGCAGCTTAATCCGGAATGAGCAGTTCTTC. The chain carries TRBV7-9 and TRBJ2-1; D unclear. In germline, CDR1 is SEHNR, CDR2 FQNEAQ (reference sequence). The CDR3 sequence is 12 residues long. The germline V and J ends were trimmed by 2 bases and 7 bases, with 6 bases remaining between them.

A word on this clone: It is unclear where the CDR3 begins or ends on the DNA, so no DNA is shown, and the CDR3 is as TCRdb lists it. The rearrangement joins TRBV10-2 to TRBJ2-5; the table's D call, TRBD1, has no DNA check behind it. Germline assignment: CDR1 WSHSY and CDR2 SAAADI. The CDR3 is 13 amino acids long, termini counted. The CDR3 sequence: CASILDRGETQYF.

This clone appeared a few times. CDR3 protein: CASSQGLAGGAEQYF. CDR3 nucleotides: TGCGCCAGCAGCCAGGGACTAGCGGGAGGGGCCGAGCAGTACTTC. The V call is TRBV5-1, the J call TRBJ2-7, with 16 bases identical to TRBD2. CDR1 is SGHRS, CDR2 YFSETQ, per germline. This CDR3 comprises 15 residues. V trimming: 4 bases; J trimming: 6 bases; junction bases outside the gene matches: 4.

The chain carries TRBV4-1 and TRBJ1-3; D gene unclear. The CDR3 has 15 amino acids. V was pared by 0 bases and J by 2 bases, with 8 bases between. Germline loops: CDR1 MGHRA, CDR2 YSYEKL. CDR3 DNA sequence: TGCGCCAGCAGCCAAGATCGACAAGCTGGAAACACCATATATTTT. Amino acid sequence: CASSQDRQAGNTIYF.

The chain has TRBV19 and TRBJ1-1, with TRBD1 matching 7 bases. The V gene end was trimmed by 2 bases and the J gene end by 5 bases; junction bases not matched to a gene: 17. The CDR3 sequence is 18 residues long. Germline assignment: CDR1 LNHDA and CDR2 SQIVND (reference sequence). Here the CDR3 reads CASSIRAKGRGRDTEAFF. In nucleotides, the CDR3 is TGTGCCAGTAGTATAAGGGCGAAGGGAAGGGGGCGCGATACTGAAGCTTTCTTT.

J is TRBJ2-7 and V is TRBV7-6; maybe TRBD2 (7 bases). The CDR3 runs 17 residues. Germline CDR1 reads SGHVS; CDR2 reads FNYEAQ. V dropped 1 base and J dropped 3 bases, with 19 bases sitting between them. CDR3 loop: CASSLGGGGTGNYEQYF. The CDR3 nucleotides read TGTGCCAGCAGCTTAGGAGGGGGAGGGACGGGCAACTACGAGCAGTACTTC.

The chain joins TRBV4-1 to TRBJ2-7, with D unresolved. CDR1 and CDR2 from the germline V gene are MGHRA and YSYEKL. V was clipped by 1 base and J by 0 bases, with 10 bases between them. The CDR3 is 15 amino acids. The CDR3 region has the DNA TGCGCCAGCAGCCAAGGGCGAGGAAGCTCCTACGAGCAGTACTTC. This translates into CASSQGRGSSYEQYF.

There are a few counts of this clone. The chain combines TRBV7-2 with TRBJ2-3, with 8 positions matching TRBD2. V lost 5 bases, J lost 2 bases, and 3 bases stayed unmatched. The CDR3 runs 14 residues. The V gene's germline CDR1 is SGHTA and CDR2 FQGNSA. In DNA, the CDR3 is TGTGCCAGCAGCCTGCGGGGGGACACAGATACGCAGTATTTT. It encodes CASSLRGDTDTQYF.

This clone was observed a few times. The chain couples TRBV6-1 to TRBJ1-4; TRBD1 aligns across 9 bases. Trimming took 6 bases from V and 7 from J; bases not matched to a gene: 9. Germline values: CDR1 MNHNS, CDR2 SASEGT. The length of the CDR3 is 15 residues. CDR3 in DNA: TGTGCCAGCAGCGAGAGACAGGGGGGTCGTGAAAAACTGTTTTTT. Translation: CASSERQGGREKLFF.

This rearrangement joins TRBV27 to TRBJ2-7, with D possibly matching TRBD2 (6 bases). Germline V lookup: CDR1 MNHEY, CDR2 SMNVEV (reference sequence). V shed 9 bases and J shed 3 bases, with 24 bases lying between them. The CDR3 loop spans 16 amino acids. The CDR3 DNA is TGTGCCAGAACCTTACCCACACGGGACTCTTACTACGAGCAGTACTTC. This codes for CARTLPTRDSYYEQYF.

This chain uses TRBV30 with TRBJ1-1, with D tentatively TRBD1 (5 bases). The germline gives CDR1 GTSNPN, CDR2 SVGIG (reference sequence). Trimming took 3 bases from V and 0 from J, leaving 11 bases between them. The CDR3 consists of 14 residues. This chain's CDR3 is CAWRPGFMNTEAFF. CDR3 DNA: TGTGCCTGGAGACCAGGGTTTATGAACACTGAAGCTTTCTTT.

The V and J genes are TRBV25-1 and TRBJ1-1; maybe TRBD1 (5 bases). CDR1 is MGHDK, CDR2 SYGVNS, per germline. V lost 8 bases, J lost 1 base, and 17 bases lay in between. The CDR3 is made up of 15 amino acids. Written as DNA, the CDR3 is TGTGCCAGCCGACCCGCAGGGTGGGGGAACACTGAAGCTTTCTTT. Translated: CASRPAGWGNTEAFF.